A single sample is the source of the 32 T cell receptor beta chains below, sequenced in a study of OX40 agonist ivuxolimab in advanced cancers. Generated by immunoSEQ multiplex PCR, the TCRdb table keeps only in-frame clones and is missing some. This sample has more than 35,000 clones, with roughly 80% found just once. The sample here was CD4+ or CD8+ T cells sorted from blood, taken in a trial of the OX40 agonist ivuxolimab. Source of these receptors: an adult with an advanced solid tumor such as melanoma, head and neck, liver or kidney cancer.

In the case of this clone: Other DNA sequences from this sample encode an identical CDR3 as well. This chain connects TRBV6-1 to TRBJ1-2; D is unresolved. Trimming took 3 bases from V and 4 from J, leaving 6 bases between them. The CDR3 is made up of 12 amino acids. Germline lookup yields CDR1 MNHNS and CDR2 SASEGT. This CDR3 is CASSEGSYGYTF. The CDR3 DNA reads as TGTGCCAGCAGTGAGGGCAGCTATGGCTACACCTTC.

The rearrangement uses TRBV5-4 and TRBJ1-2; D uncertain. The CDR3 covers 14 residues. V shed 4 bases and J shed 8 bases, with 18 bases lying between them. Germline CDR1 is SGHNT and CDR2 is YYREEE (reference sequence). The CDR3, as DNA: TGTGCCAGCAGCCCCACGCTAATGCTTGGAGGCTACACCTTC. The encoded protein is CASSPTLMLGGYTF.

This clone turned up a few times. The chain couples TRBV5-4 to TRBJ1-1; the match to TRBD1 covers 10 bases. The CDR3 has 14 amino acids. Germline V gene sequence: CDR1 SGHNT, CDR2 YYREEE (reference sequence). J lost 5 bases, V lost 4 bases, and 5 bases had no gene match. CDR3 residues: CASSLDRGQTEAFF. Written as DNA, the CDR3 is TGTGCCAGCAGCCTCGACAGGGGGCAAACTGAAGCTTTCTTT.

J is TRBJ2-5 and V is TRBV28; TRBD1 matches 10 bases. The J call may be incorrect, as the DNA end agrees better with TRBJ2-7. Germline-derived CDR1 and CDR2 are MDHEN and SYDVKM. The CDR3 consists of 15 residues. The CDR3 DNA is TGTGCCAGCAGTTTACTGGGACAGGGGACCTACGAGCAGTACTTC. Translating gives CASSLLGQGTYEQYF.

V usage is TRBV6-5 and J usage is TRBJ2-3, with TRBD1 as a possible D gene (5 bases). The length of the CDR3 is 13 residues. Trimming removed 0 bases from V and 8 bases from J, with 9 bases in between. The germline V gene encodes CDR1 MNHEY and CDR2 SVGAGI. The DNA for the CDR3 is TGTGCCAGCAGTTACTCGGCTGACAGTACGCAGTATTTT. It yields the protein CASSYSADSTQYF.

The chain uses TRBV14 and TRBJ1-2; D is unclear. Between the trimmed V and J ends, which lost 4 bases and 5 bases, there was a span of 11 bases. The CDR3 length is 13 residues. Per germline, CDR1 SGHDN and CDR2 FVKESK. This chain's CDR3 is CASSRMTGYGYTF. As DNA, the CDR3 is TGTGCCAGCAGCCGAATGACGGGGTATGGCTACACCTTC.

V is TRBV6-5 and J is TRBJ2-2, with TRBD1 matching 10 bases. The CDR3 extends over 15 amino acids. The V gene's germline CDR1 is MNHEY and CDR2 SVGAGI. The ends lost 6 bases at V and 6 bases at J; junction bases unmatched: 7. The CDR3 DNA follows: TGTGCCAGCAGGCGAGGGACAGGGGAATCCGGGGAGCTGTTTTTT. The encoded protein is CASRRGTGESGELFF.

The chain has TRBV14 and TRBJ2-5; 7 bases fit TRBD1. The better agreement between TRBJ2-7 and the DNA end casts doubt on the J call. This CDR3 has 14 residues. From germline, CDR1 is SGHDN and CDR2 FVKESK. Here the CDR3 reads CASSPQGISYEQYF. The CDR3 DNA reads as TGTGCCAGCAGCCCACAGGGGATTTCCTACGAGCAGTACTTC.

This clone has only a few counts. This chain links TRBV7-2 with TRBJ2-2; D is possibly TRBD1 (6 bases). Trimming pared 5 bases from V and 6 bases from J, leaving 10 bases between. The CDR3 is made up of 13 amino acids. CDR1 and CDR2 (germline): SGHTA, FQGNSA. CDR3 sequence (DNA): TGTGCCAGCAGCCCTTGGACAGCCGGGGAGCTGTTTTTT. Protein product: CASSPWTAGELFF.

The chain carries TRBV7-9 and TRBJ1-1, with TRBD1 as a possible D gene (5 bases). The CDR3 loop spans 15 amino acids. Germline CDR1 is SEHNR and CDR2 is FQNEAQ (reference sequence). Trimming left V 4 bases short and J 0 bases short, with 12 bases between. DNA for the CDR3: TGTGCCAGCAGCTCAGGGCACAGGTTGAACACTGAAGCTTTCTTT. This codes for CASSSGHRLNTEAFF. Looking up the rest from reference TRBV7-9 and TRBJ1-1 gives the full variable domain: DTGVSQNPRHKITKRGQNVTFRCDPISEHNRLYWYRQTLGQGPEFLTYFQNEAQLEKSRLLSDRFSAERPKGSFSTLEIQRTEQGDSAMYLCASSSGHRLNTEAFFGQGTRLTVV.

The rearrangement uses TRBV10-3 and TRBJ1-2, with a weak D call TRBD1 (5 bases). The CDR3 is 13 amino acids. The ends were cut back, 6 bases at V and 3 bases at J, with 11 bases in the middle. From germline, CDR1 is ENHRY and CDR2 SYGVKD. The CDR3 nucleotides read TGTGCCATCAGCCTGGGACGGGACTATGGCTACACCTTC. It translates to CAISLGRDYGYTF.

The chain recombines TRBV19 with TRBJ2-1; 12 positions match TRBD2. Trimming removed 5 bases from V and 6 bases from J; junction bases left unmatched: 8. There are 16 residues in the CDR3. CDR1 LNHDA and CDR2 SQIVND come from the germline V gene (reference sequence). CDR3 sequence reads: CASSPWTSGTINEQFF. Written as DNA, the CDR3 is TGTGCCAGTAGTCCTTGGACTAGCGGGACCATCAATGAGCAGTTCTTC.

The gene calls are TRBV9 and TRBJ1-3; a weak D match, TRBD1 (6 bases). There are 16 residues in the CDR3. Germline assignment: CDR1 SGDLS and CDR2 YYNGEE. Trimming left V 4 bases short and J 0 bases short, with 14 bases between. The CDR3: CASSLRQDSSGNTIYF. CDR3 nucleotide sequence: TGTGCCAGCAGCCTCCGACAGGACAGCTCTGGAAACACCATATATTTT.

This CDR3 is CASSRQGTTYNEQFF. The CDR3 DNA follows: TGTGCCAGCAGTCGACAGGGGACCACCTACAATGAGCAGTTCTTC. J is TRBJ2-1 and V is TRBV27; 8 bases map to TRBD1. The CDR3 totals 15 residues. V lost 5 bases, J lost 2 bases, and 5 bases stayed unmatched. CDR1 and CDR2 (germline): MNHEY, SMNVEV (reference sequence).

The V call is TRBV5-1, the J call TRBJ2-6; D unresolved. The CDR3 spans 19 residues. The germline V gene encodes CDR1 SGHRS and CDR2 YFSETQ. Trimming left V 4 bases short and J 0 bases short, with 20 bases between. The CDR3 protein is CASSPFFESFSSGANVLTF. The CDR3 coding sequence is TGCGCCAGCAGCCCATTCTTTGAGTCCTTCAGCTCTGGGGCCAACGTCCTGACTTTC.

This chain uses TRBV27 with TRBJ1-6; 9 bases are a match to TRBD1. This CDR3 comprises 15 residues. Trimming removed 0 bases from V and 11 bases from J; junction bases left unmatched: 5. The V gene's germline CDR1 is MNHEY and CDR2 SMNVEV (reference sequence). Here the CDR3 reads CASSLSGQGVTPLHF. CDR3 DNA: TGTGCCAGCAGTTTATCGGGACAGGGCGTAACACCCCTCCACTTT.

This chain uses TRBV6-5 with TRBJ1-1, with D perhaps matching TRBD1 (5 bases). The CDR3 consists of 15 residues. Between the trimmed V and J ends, which lost 2 bases and 8 bases, there was a span of 18 bases. Germline CDR1 MNHEY, CDR2 SVGAGI. The CDR3 is CASSYARPDGGEAFF. The DNA of the CDR3 is TGTGCCAGCAGTTACGCGAGGCCGGACGGGGGGGAAGCTTTCTTT.

A single count supports this clone. V and J are TRBV27 and TRBJ2-7; D is perhaps TRBD2 (5 bases). CDR3 length equals 14 residues. Trimming pared 3 bases from V and 6 bases from J, leaving 15 bases between. Germline CDR1 reads MNHEY; CDR2 reads SMNVEV (reference sequence). In DNA, the CDR3 is TGTGCCAGCAGTTTTAGCGTTCTGCGTGGCGAGCAGTACTTC. This codes for CASSFSVLRGEQYF.

Here the CDR3 reads CASSLKGLAGGVDTQYF. In nucleotides, the CDR3 is TGTGCCAGCAGCTTAAAAGGACTAGCGGGAGGAGTTGATACGCAGTATTTT. V gene TRBV7-3 combines with J gene TRBJ2-3, with 14 bases aligning to TRBD2. This CDR3 has 17 residues. V trimming: 1 base; J trimming: 6 bases; junction bases outside the gene matches: 6. Germline CDR1 SGHTA, CDR2 FQGTGA.

V is TRBV6-5 and J is TRBJ2-3; 14 positions match TRBD2. Trimming at V came to 6 bases and at J to 8 bases, leaving 7 bases not matched to a gene. Germline V lookup: CDR1 MNHEY, CDR2 SVGAGI. There are 15 residues in the CDR3. Here the CDR3 DNA reads TGTGCCAGCAGCCGGACTAGCGGGGGGAGGGCTACGCAGTATTTT. This translates into CASSRTSGGRATQYF.

This clone was picked up one time. The chain employs TRBV11-3 and TRBJ2-1; a possible D gene is TRBD1 (5 bases). Trimming took off 5 bases at V and 4 bases at J, with 9 bases between the two ends. Germline CDR1 reads SGHNT; CDR2 reads YENEEA. This CDR3 comprises 13 residues. This CDR3 reads CASSQNRYNEQFF. The CDR3 region has the DNA TGTGCCAGCAGCCAAAACAGGTACAATGAGCAGTTCTTC.

In its sample, this clone was seen a few times. The gene calls are TRBV7-8 and TRBJ1-5; no clear D. This CDR3 has 15 amino acids. Between the trimmed V and J ends, which lost 5 bases and 0 bases, there was a span of 11 bases. Germline V gene lookup returns CDR1 SGHVS and CDR2 FQNEAQ. The CDR3 DNA reads as TGTGCCAGCAGCCCCCGGGGAGGTAGCAATCAGCCCCAGCATTTT. Translated, it gives CASSPRGGSNQPQHF.

The V gene is TRBV19, the J gene TRBJ2-5; D gene ambiguous. The V and J ends lost 5 bases and 5 bases respectively, with 12 bases between them. The CDR3 is made up of 13 amino acids. Germline V gene sequence: CDR1 LNHDA, CDR2 SQIVND (reference sequence). CDR3 DNA sequence: TGTGCCAGTAGTCAAGGCCTAAGGGAGACCCAGTACTTC. This sequence encodes CASSQGLRETQYF. Variable domain in full (rest from reference TRBV19 and TRBJ2-5): DGGITQSPKYLFRKEGQNVTLSCEQNLNHDAMYWYRQDPGQGLRLIYYSQIVNDFQKGDIAEGYSVSREKKESFPLTVTSAQKNPTAFYLCASSQGLRETQYFGPGTRLLVL.

This clone appeared a few times. This sequence joins TRBV19 and TRBJ1-1; 10 bases agree with TRBD1. The CDR3 sequence is 16 residues long. The germline V gene has CDR1 LNHDA and CDR2 SQIVND (reference sequence). V shed 5 bases and J 0 bases; nucleotides not matched to a gene: 6. DNA of the CDR3: TGTGCCAGTAGTGGACAGGGGGGTTTGTTGAACACTGAAGCTTTCTTT. As protein: CASSGQGGLLNTEAFF.

The rearrangement uses TRBV27 and TRBJ2-7; 7 bases are a match to TRBD1. V gave up 5 bases and J gave up 3 bases; unmatched junction bases: 1. Germline V gene data show CDR1 as MNHEY and CDR2 as SMNVEV (reference sequence). There are 12 residues in the CDR3. This CDR3 is CASSDRVYEQYF. In nucleotides, the CDR3 is TGTGCCAGCAGTGACAGGGTCTACGAGCAGTACTTC.

This sequence joins TRBV30 and TRBJ2-7; D might be TRBD1 (5 bases). The CDR3 extends over 12 amino acids. V lost 1 base and J lost 6, with 10 bases in between. Germline V gene lookup returns CDR1 GTSNPN and CDR2 SVGIG (reference sequence). The CDR3 region is CAWSAGQSEQYF. DNA of the CDR3: TGTGCCTGGAGTGCCGGACAATCCGAGCAGTACTTC.

V gene TRBV4-1 combines with J gene TRBJ2-1; 15 positions match TRBD2. Germline assignment: CDR1 MGHRA and CDR2 YSYEKL. The CDR3 is made up of 18 amino acids. The junction had 9 bases not matched to a gene; V was cut back by 3 bases and J by 6 bases. The CDR3 is CASSQTDMGLAGGNEQFF. In DNA form, the CDR3 reads TGCGCCAGCAGCCAGACGGATATGGGACTAGCGGGAGGCAATGAGCAGTTCTTC.

The chain couples TRBV28 to TRBJ1-5; D may be TRBD1 (5 bases). Trimming removed 4 bases from V and 5 bases from J, with 18 bases in between. Germline values: CDR1 MDHEN, CDR2 SYDVKM. The CDR3 runs 16 residues. The CDR3 protein is CASSSVGGVEDQPQHF. The CDR3 DNA is TGTGCCAGCAGTTCGGTGGGAGGGGTCGAGGATCAGCCCCAGCATTTT.

V usage is TRBV27 and J usage is TRBJ2-7, with a possible D match to TRBD1 (6 bases). The CDR3 spans 12 residues. V lost 5 bases to trimming and J lost 7 bases, with 12 bases between them. Germline CDR1 is MNHEY and CDR2 is SMNVEV (reference sequence). CDR3 sequence reads: CASSHRGGEQYF. The CDR3 DNA sequence: TGTGCCAGCAGTCACCGAGGGGGAGAGCAGTACTTC.

This clone was seen a single time. The rearrangement joins TRBV27 to TRBJ2-3, with 11 bases identical to TRBD2. Per the germline V gene, CDR1 is MNHEY and CDR2 is SMNVEV (reference sequence). Trimming at V came to 6 bases and at J to 5 bases, leaving 13 bases not matched to a gene. The CDR3 has 17 residues. CDR3 bases: TGTGCCAGCAGATCCCCCGGGACTAGCGGTTTCGGAGATACGCAGTATTTT. This sequence encodes CASRSPGTSGFGDTQYF.

This rearrangement joins TRBV6-5 to TRBJ2-7; 8 bases are a match to TRBD1. The V segment lost 6 bases and the J segment 1 base; nucleotides outside the gene matches: 5. Germline V lookup: CDR1 MNHEY, CDR2 SVGAGI. The CDR3 is 14 amino acids. The CDR3 sequence is CASSIGQGSYEQYF. In DNA, the CDR3 is TGTGCCAGCAGCATCGGACAGGGTTCCTACGAGCAGTACTTC.

The V and J genes are TRBV9 and TRBJ2-1, with D perhaps TRBD2 (6 bases). From germline, CDR1 is SGDLS and CDR2 YYNGEE. Between the trimmed V and J ends, which lost 0 bases and 13 bases, there was a span of 17 bases. The CDR3 consists of 14 residues. CDR3 bases: TGTGCCAGCAGCGTAGAAATGACTAGTGGGGCTCAGTTCTTC. This codes for CASSVEMTSGAQFF.